This TCR beta chain was captured by sequencing in a study of control samples from healthy donors and cancer patients. The assay was immunoSEQ multiplex PCR, and TCRdb's table has in-frame clones only and misses some. The sample lists some 190,000 clones; about 89% were seen once. This sequence originates from a man aged 30 to 45 in good health. Sequencing was carried out using blood.

The chain's CDR3 is CASSPRDIRVSYNEQFF. DNA of the CDR3: TGTGCCAGCAGCCCCCGAGATATCAGGGTCTCCTACAATGAGCAGTTCTTC. The chain couples TRBV3-1 (or the pseudogene TRBV3-2) to TRBJ2-1; possibly TRBD1 for D (5 bases). The length of the CDR3 is 17 residues. Germline V CDR1 and CDR2: LGHDT, YNNKEL (reference sequence). Between the trimmed V and J ends, which lost 4 bases and 0 bases, there was a span of 16 bases.